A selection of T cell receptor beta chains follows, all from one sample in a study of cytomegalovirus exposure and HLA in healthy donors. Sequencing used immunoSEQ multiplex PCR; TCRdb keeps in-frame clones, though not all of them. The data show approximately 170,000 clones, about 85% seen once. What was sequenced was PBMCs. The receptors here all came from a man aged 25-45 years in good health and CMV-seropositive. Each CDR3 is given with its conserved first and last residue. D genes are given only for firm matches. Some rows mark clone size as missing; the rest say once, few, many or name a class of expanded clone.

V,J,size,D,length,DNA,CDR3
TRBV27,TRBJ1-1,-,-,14,TGTGCCAGCAGTTTATCGTTTCAGGGCACTGAAGCTTTCTTT,CASSLSFQGTEAFF
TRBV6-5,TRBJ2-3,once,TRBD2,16,TGTGCCAGCAGTTTCGGACTAGCGGGGTTTCGCTTTACGCAGTATTTT,CASSFGLAGFRFTQYF
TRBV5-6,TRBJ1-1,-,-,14,TGTGCCAGCAGCCCTATGGAGGTGGGAACTGAAGCTTTCTTT,CASSPMEVGTEAFF
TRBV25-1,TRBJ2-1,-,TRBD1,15,TGTGCCAGCAGTGGCCGGGACAGCCACTACAATGAGCAGTTCTTC,CASSGRDSHYNEQFF
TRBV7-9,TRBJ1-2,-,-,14,TGTGCCAGCAGCCTCGGGGAGGGACCTTATGGCTACACCTTC,CASSLGEGPYGYTF
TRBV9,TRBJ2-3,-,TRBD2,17,TGTGCCAGCAGCGTAGAAGGCGGGGGGGCCGCGACAGATACGCAGTATTTT,CASSVEGGGAATDTQYF
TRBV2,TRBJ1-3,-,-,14,TGTGCCAGCAGTCAACAGGGTCCTGGAAACACCATATATTTT,CASSQQGPGNTIYF
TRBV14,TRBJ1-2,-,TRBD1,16,TGTGCCAGCAGCGATGGGACAGGTCGGGGGACCTATGGCTACACCTTC,CASSDGTGRGTYGYTF
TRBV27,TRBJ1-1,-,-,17,TGTGCCAGCAGTTTAAATTTCCGGGAAGCCCCGCGGACTGAAGCTTTCTTT,CASSLNFREAPRTEAFF
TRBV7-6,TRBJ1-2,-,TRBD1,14,TGTGCCAGCAGCTTAGGACAGGGGGCCTATGGCTACACCTTC,CASSLGQGAYGYTF
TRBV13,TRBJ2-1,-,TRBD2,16,TGTGCCAGCAGCCCCCTGGGCGGTACGCGGGGGGGCGAGCAGTTCTTC,CASSPLGGTRGGEQFF
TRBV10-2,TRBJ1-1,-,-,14,TGCGCCAGCAGTGGGGAGGGGGTGGTGGCTGAAGCTTTCTTT,CASSGEGVVAEAFF
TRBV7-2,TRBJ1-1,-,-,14,TGTGCCAGCAGTTTTGGAGGGGCGAGCACTGAAGCTTTCTTT,CASSFGGASTEAFF
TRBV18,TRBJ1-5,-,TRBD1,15,TGTGCCAGCTCACCGGACAGGGTGGAATGGGAGCCCCAGCATTTT,CASSPDRVEWEPQHF
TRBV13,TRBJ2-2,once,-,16,TGTGCCAGCAGCTTAGACCCCAGACCAGGGGCCGGGGAGCTGTTTTTT,CASSLDPRPGAGELFF
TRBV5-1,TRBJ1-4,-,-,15,TGCGCCAGCAGCTTGGAACGCGGCGGGGATGAAAAACTGTTTTTT,CASSLERGGDEKLFF
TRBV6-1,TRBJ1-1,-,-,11,TGTGCCACGGCGGGAAACACTGAAGCTTTCTTT,CATAGNTEAFF
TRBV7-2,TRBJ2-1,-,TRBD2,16,TGTGCCAGCAGCCAGGGACTAGCGGAGTTGCATGGTGAGCAGTTCTTC,CASSQGLAELHGEQFF
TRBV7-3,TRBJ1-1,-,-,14,TGTGCCAGCAGCCCCAGTATAATGAACACTGAAGCTTTCTTT,CASSPSIMNTEAFF
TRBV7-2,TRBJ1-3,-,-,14,TGTGCCAGCAGCAACGACAGAGCTGGAAACACCATATATTTT,CASSNDRAGNTIYF
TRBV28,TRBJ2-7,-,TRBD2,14,TGTGCCAGCAGTTTGGGGCGGGGGGGCACCGAGCAGTACTTC,CASSLGRGGTEQYF
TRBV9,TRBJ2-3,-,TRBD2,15,TGTGCCAGCACTGCTAGCGGGGGGCGGGGAGATACGCAGTATTTT,CASTASGGRGDTQYF
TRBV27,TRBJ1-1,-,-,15,TGTGCCAGCAGTTTATGGCCAGGGAGGGGCACTGAAGCTTTCTTT,CASSLWPGRGTEAFF
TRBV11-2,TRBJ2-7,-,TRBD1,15,TGTGCCAGCAGCTTGGGGACAGGCTTCTCCTACGAGCAGTACTTC,CASSLGTGFSYEQYF
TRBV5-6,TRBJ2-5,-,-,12,TGTGCCAGCAGGGGACTTCAAGAGACCCAGTACTTC,CASRGLQETQYF
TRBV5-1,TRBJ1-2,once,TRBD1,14,TGCGCCAGCAGCACCGGGACAGGGCTCTATGGCTACACCTTC,CASSTGTGLYGYTF
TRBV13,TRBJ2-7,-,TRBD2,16,TGTGCCAGCAGCTCTAGCGGGGGGGCAGAAAACTACGAGCAGTACTTC,CASSSSGGAENYEQYF
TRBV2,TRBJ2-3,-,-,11,TGTGCCAGCAGTCAGGGGGGTACGCAGTATTTT,CASSQGGTQYF
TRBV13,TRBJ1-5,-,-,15,TGTGCCAGCAGCGTACAGGGAACGAGCAATCAGCCCCAGCATTTT,CASSVQGTSNQPQHF
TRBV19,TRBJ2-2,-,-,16,TGTGCCGGCAAGAGACAGGCGGGCCCCGACACCGGGGAGCTGTTTTTT,CAGKRQAGPDTGELFF
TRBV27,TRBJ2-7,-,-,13,TGTGCCAGCAGTTTATCGATAAGCCACGAGCAGTACTTC,CASSLSISHEQYF
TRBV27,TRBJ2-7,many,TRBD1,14,TGTGCCAGCAGTTTATCGCAGGGGGCGCGAGAGCAGTACTTC,CASSLSQGAREQYF
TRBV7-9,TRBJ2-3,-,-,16,TGTGCCAGCACCCTACCGGGAGCCCACGAGGGGGATACGCAGTATTTT,CASTLPGAHEGDTQYF
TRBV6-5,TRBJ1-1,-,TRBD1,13,TGTGCCAGCAGTCGGACAGGAGACACTGAAGCTTTCTTT,CASSRTGDTEAFF
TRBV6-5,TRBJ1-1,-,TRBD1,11,TGTGCCAGCGGCCACCGGGACAGTGGTTTCTTT,CASGHRDSGFF
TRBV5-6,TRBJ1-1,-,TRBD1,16,TGTGCCAGCAGCTTGGTAACAGGGGATATGAACACTGAAGCTTTCTTT,CASSLVTGDMNTEAFF
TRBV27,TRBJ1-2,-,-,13,TGTGCCAGCAGTTTCGACAGGCTCTATGGCTACACCTTC,CASSFDRLYGYTF
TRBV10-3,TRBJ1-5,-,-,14,TGTGCCATCAGTGAGAGAACAGGCGATCAGCCCCAGCATTTT,CAISERTGDQPQHF
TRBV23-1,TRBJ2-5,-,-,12,TGCGCCAGCAGTCATTCGTGGGGGGACCAGTACTTC,CASSHSWGDQYF
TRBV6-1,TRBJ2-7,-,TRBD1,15,TGTGCCAGCAGGGAGATGACAGGGGCCCCCTACGAGCAGTACTTC,CASREMTGAPYEQYF
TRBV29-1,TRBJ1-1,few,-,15,TGCAGCGTTGTCAAAGGGTGGGGAGGTTCGACTGAAGCTTTCTTT,CSVVKGWGGSTEAFF
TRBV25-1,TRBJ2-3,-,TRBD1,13,TGTGCCAGCAGACAGGGGGCGAAAGATACGCAGTATTTT,CASRQGAKDTQYF
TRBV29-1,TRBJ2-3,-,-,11,TGCAGCGTTTTATTTACAGATACGCAGTATTTT,CSVLFTDTQYF
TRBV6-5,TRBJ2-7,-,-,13,TGTGCCAGCAGGGCAGGGGCTATCTACGAGCAGTACTTC,CASRAGAIYEQYF
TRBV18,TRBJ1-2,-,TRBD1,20,TGTGCCAGCTCACCAGACCGGGGATCCCCGGGACAGGGGACTCTTTATGGCTACACCTTC,CASSPDRGSPGQGTLYGYTF
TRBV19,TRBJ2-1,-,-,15,TGTGCCAGTAGTATATCCGGCGGGTCTCTATGGGGGCAGTTCTTC,CASSISGGSLWGQFF
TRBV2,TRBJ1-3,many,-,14,TGTGCCAGCAGGCCACAGGGACCCGGAAACACCATATATTTT,CASRPQGPGNTIYF
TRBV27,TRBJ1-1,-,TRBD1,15,TGTGCCAGCAGTTCACAGGGGAGAGGGAACACTGAAGCTTTCTTT,CASSSQGRGNTEAFF
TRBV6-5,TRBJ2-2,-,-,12,TGTGCCAGCATGGTGAGCACCGGGGAGCTGTTTTTT,CASMVSTGELFF
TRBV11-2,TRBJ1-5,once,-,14,TGTGCCAGCAGCTTCCCGGGGGGAGGTCAGCCCCAGCATTTT,CASSFPGGGQPQHF
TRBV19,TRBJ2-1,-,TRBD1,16,TGTGCCAGTAGTAAAGGGACAGGGGTAACCTACAATGAGCAGTTCTTC,CASSKGTGVTYNEQFF
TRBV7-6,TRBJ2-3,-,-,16,TGTGCCAGCAGCTTAGAGGCGGGGACTTCCACAGATACGCAGTATTTT,CASSLEAGTSTDTQYF
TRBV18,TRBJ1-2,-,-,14,TGTGCCAGCTCACCACCCGGGGTTGACTATGGCTACACCTTC,CASSPPGVDYGYTF
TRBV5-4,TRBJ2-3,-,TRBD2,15,TGTGCCAGCAGACCAGCGGGGGGACGCACAGATACGCAGTATTTT,CASRPAGGRTDTQYF
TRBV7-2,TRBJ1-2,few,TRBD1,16,TGTGCCAGCAGCTTACCCCGACAGGGTCCCAACTATGGCTACACCTTC,CASSLPRQGPNYGYTF
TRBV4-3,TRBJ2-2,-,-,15,TGCGCCAGCAGCCAAGGAGGGCCTAACACCGGGGAGCTGTTTTTT,CASSQGGPNTGELFF
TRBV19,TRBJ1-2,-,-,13,TGTGCCAGTAGTCCGGGGGGGACCTATGGCTACACCTTC,CASSPGGTYGYTF